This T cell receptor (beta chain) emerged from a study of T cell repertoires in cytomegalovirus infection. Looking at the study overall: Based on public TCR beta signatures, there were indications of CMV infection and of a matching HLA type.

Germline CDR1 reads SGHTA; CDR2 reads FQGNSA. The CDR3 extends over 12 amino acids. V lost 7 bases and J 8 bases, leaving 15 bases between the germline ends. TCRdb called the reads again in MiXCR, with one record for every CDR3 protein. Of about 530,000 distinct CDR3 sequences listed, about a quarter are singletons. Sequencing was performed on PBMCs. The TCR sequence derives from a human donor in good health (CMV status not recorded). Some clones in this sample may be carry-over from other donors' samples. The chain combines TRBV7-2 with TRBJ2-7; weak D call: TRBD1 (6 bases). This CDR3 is CASTFRTDQQYF. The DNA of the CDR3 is TGTGCCAGCACCTTTAGGACAGATCAGCAGTACTTC.